This is a list of T cell receptor beta chains from one sample in a study of TIL therapy for anti-PD-1-resistant metastatic lung cancer. Some clones are missing from TCRdb's copy, which holds only in-frame ones; the method was immunoSEQ multiplex PCR. The sample has more than 55,000 clones; about two thirds are singletons. The sequenced sample was blood, obtained at baseline. The receptors come from a person between 30 and 79 years old with non-small cell lung cancer. Both conserved end residues are part of each CDR3. A D gene is named only where the DNA matches it firmly. Clone sizes are given selectively: once, few, many, or a class where the clone is expanded.

d_call j_call clone_size v_call cdr3_nt cdr3_aa
. TRBJ2-5 . TRBV21-1 TGTGCCAGCAGCAAGCAAGCGGGAGAATTCCGGGAGACCCAGTACTTC CASSKQAGEFRETQYF
TRBD2 TRBJ2-1 . TRBV9 TGTGCCAGCAGAGCGGGAGAGTACAATGAGCAGTTCTTC CASRAGEYNEQFF
TRBD1 TRBJ1-5 . TRBV2 TGTGCCAGCCAGGGGGATAGCAATCAGCCCCAGCATTTT CASQGDSNQPQHF
. TRBJ2-5 few TRBV5-5 TGTGCCAGCGGCCTGGAGACCCAGTACTTC CASGLETQYF
. TRBJ2-7 . TRBV5-1 TGCGCCAGCAGCTGGGACATCGTCTACGAGCAGTACTTC CASSWDIVYEQYF
. TRBJ2-2 . TRBV7-9 TGTGCCAGCAGCTTACGATCTGGCCAGGTTAACACCGGGGAGCTGTTTTTT CASSLRSGQVNTGELFF
TRBD2 TRBJ2-7 . TRBV6-6 TGTGCCAGCAGCCCGAGCGGGGGCTACGAGCAGTACTTC CASSPSGGYEQYF
TRBD1 TRBJ1-5 few TRBV27 TGTGCCAGCAGTTCGACAGGGACTAGCAATCAGCCCCAGCATTTT CASSSTGTSNQPQHF
. TRBJ1-5 few TRBV6-5 TGTGCCAGCTCGCTGGGACCCCAGCATTTT CASSLGPQHF
. TRBJ1-4 . TRBV2 TGTGCCAGCAGGGCAGAGGCAACTAATGAAAAACTGTTTTTT CASRAEATNEKLFF
. TRBJ1-1 few TRBV27 TGTGCCAGTTTGTCCTCCCGCGGTACTGAAGCTTTCTTT CASLSSRGTEAFF
. TRBJ1-3 . TRBV30 TGTGCCTGGGACCCGAGCTCTGGAAACACCATATATTTT CAWDPSSGNTIYF
TRBD2 TRBJ2-3 . TRBV11-2 TGTGCCAGCAGCCACTACCCTAGCGGGCGAACAGATACGCAGTATTTT CASSHYPSGRTDTQYF
. TRBJ2-1 . TRBV29-1 TGCAGCGTTGAGGGAGTCCCATTGCACAATGAGCAGTTCTTC CSVEGVPLHNEQFF
. TRBJ1-1 . TRBV7-2 TGTGCCAGCAGCTTATTCGCTGGGAACACTGAAGCTTTCTTT CASSLFAGNTEAFF
. TRBJ2-1 . TRBV5-1 TGCGCCAGCAGCTTCTCTAGTGGATACAATGAGCAGTTCTTC CASSFSSGYNEQFF
. TRBJ2-3 . TRBV13 TGTGCCAGCAGCCCGGATAGCCCCCCCCCGGAGACTAGCACAGATACGCAGTATTTT CASSPDSPPPETSTDTQYF
TRBD2 TRBJ2-3 . TRBV5-1 TGCGCCAGCAGCCGTCCCTCCGGGACTAGCGGTGATTCTAGCACAGATACGCAGTATTTT CASSRPSGTSGDSSTDTQYF
TRBD2 TRBJ2-7 few TRBV5-1 TGCGCCAGCAGACCTACTAGCGGCAGCTCCTACGAGCAGTACTTC CASRPTSGSSYEQYF
TRBD2 TRBJ2-2 once TRBV19 TGTGCCAGTAGCCCTCTAGCGGGAGGGATAGGCGGGGAGCTGTTTTTT CASSPLAGGIGGELFF
TRBD1 TRBJ2-5 . TRBV5-1 TGCGCCAGCAGCGCCCGACAGGGGGCCGGTCAAGAGACCCAGTACTTC CASSARQGAGQETQYF
TRBD2 TRBJ2-7 once TRBV29-1 TGCAGCGCCAGGACTAGCGGGGGGCCCCACTCGGGCTACGAGCAGTACTTC CSARTSGGPHSGYEQYF
TRBD1 TRBJ2-7 . TRBV28 TGTGCCAGCAGTTGGGACAGCAGCTCCTACGAGCAGTACTTC CASSWDSSSYEQYF
. TRBJ1-6 . TRBV2 TGTGCCAGCAGTGAACGCAGTTTCTATAATTCACCCCTCCACTTT CASSERSFYNSPLHF
. TRBJ1-1 . TRBV19 TGTGCCAGTAGTGGGGGGTTTCAGGGTGAAGCTTTCTTT CASSGGFQGEAFF
TRBD1 TRBJ1-6 . TRBV6-1 TGTGCCAGCAGTGGATGGACAGGGGGAATAGGCTCACCCCTCCACTTT CASSGWTGGIGSPLHF
TRBD2 TRBJ2-7 . TRBV4-1 TGCGCCAGCAGCCACACGGGACTAGCGGGAGACGAGCAGTACTTC CASSHTGLAGDEQYF
TRBD1 TRBJ2-1 few TRBV18 TGTGCCAGCTCACACTTGACAGGGGCGTCCTACAATGAGCAGTTCTTC CASSHLTGASYNEQFF
. TRBJ2-3 . TRBV4-1 TGCGCCAGCAGCTTGCGAACTAGCACAGATACGCAGTATTTT CASSLRTSTDTQYF
. TRBJ2-7 . TRBV7-3 TGTGCCAGCAGCTTGAACGAGGGGGACGAGCAGTACTTC CASSLNEGDEQYF
. TRBJ1-6 few TRBV6-1 TGTGCCAGCAGTGCCGGCCCCTATAATTCACCCCTCCACTTT CASSAGPYNSPLHF
. TRBJ2-1 . TRBV11-3 TGTGCCAGCAGTGGGGCTACTTACAATGAGCAGTTCTTC CASSGATYNEQFF
TRBD2 TRBJ2-7 . TRBV7-8 TGTGCCAGCAGCTTAGGGAGTTGGAGCGGGAGGGTCACCTACGAGCAGTACTTC CASSLGSWSGRVTYEQYF
. TRBJ2-7 few TRBV7-9 TGTGCCAGCAGCTTAGGGGGACTTTACGAGCAGTACTTC CASSLGGLYEQYF
. TRBJ1-1 . TRBV15 TGTGCCACCAGCATACAGGGTACTGAAGCTTTCTTT CATSIQGTEAFF
. TRBJ2-5 once TRBV10-3 TGTGCCATCAGGCCGGGACCCAGCCAAGAGACCCAGTACTTC CAIRPGPSQETQYF
TRBD2 TRBJ2-3 . TRBV7-8 TGTGCCAGCAGCTTACGGATGGCGGGGGGAGGTGGAGATACGCAGTATTTT CASSLRMAGGGGDTQYF
. TRBJ1-4 few TRBV7-9 TGTGCCAGCAGCTTAGGCGACGCGGCGGGCGAAAAACTGTTTTTT CASSLGDAAGEKLFF
. TRBJ2-2 . TRBV6-5 TGTGCCAGCAGTTTGCGAGGTACCGCGGGCACCGGGGAGCTGTTTTTT CASSLRGTAGTGELFF
. TRBJ2-2 . TRBV4-1 TGCGCCAGCCGTGACTTCGGGCGGACCGGGGAGCTGTTTTTT CASRDFGRTGELFF
TRBD1 TRBJ1-1 . TRBV6-5 TGTGCCAGCAGTTGGGACAGGGTTGTGACTTTCTTT CASSWDRVVTFF
TRBD1 TRBJ2-3 . TRBV7-9 TGTGCCAGCAGCTTTGGAGACAGGGGATCAGATACGCAGTATTTT CASSFGDRGSDTQYF